This T cell receptor (beta chain) was recorded in a study of control samples from healthy donors and cancer patients. Using immunoSEQ multiplex PCR, the repertoire was profiled, and TCRdb retains in-frame clones only, with some absent. The table shows 150,000 or so clones, with approximately 90% occurring only once. From germline, CDR1 is SGHRS and CDR2 YFSETQ. CDR3 length equals 14 residues. The ends lost 4 bases at V and 1 base at J; junction bases unmatched: 4. This TCR was sampled from a woman aged 25 to 39 in good health. Input material: blood. The chain couples TRBV5-1 to TRBJ1-1; 7 bases map to TRBD1. CDR3 loop: CASSTRQGNTEAFF. The CDR3 DNA is TGCGCCAGCAGCACCCGACAGGGGAACACTGAAGCTTTCTTT.